This TCR beta chain was recorded in a study of chemoradiotherapy in HPV16-positive cancers. As for the study in general: A couple of HPV16-positive patients' cells yielded candidate HPV-specific clones and common motifs.

The CDR3 runs to 16 residues. Trimming stripped 5 bases from V and 5 bases from J, with 19 bases between. CDR1 and CDR2 from the germline V gene are SEHNR and FQNEAQ (reference sequence). Sequenced by immunoSEQ multiplex PCR; TCRdb stores in-frame clones only, minus some. The sample comprises approximately 14,000 clones, under 80% of which are singletons, and 1.3% rests with the top ten. Points from the study as a whole: Non-HPV-specific T cells did not expand in tumors during treatment, whereas candidate HPV-specific clones and E7-related motifs did. Only a couple of HPV16-positive patients supplied the functional HPV-specificity definition.

Note on this clone: Its cognate antigen is unknown.

This TCR was sampled from a human donor with HPV-associated anogenital cancer. Sampling was carried out from a patient who underwent chemoradiotherapy. This sequence joins TRBV7-9 and TRBJ2-1; D may be TRBD1 (6 bases). The chain's CDR3 is CASSKSILRGNNEQFF. In DNA form, the CDR3 reads TGTGCCAGCAGCAAATCCATCCTCAGGGGAAACAATGAGCAGTTCTTC. Looking up the rest from reference TRBV7-9 and TRBJ2-1 gives the full variable domain: DTGVSQNPRHKITKRGQNVTFRCDPISEHNRLYWYRQTLGQGPEFLTYFQNEAQLEKSRLLSDRFSAERPKGSFSTLEIQRTEQGDSAMYLCASSKSILRGNNEQFFGPGTRLTVL.